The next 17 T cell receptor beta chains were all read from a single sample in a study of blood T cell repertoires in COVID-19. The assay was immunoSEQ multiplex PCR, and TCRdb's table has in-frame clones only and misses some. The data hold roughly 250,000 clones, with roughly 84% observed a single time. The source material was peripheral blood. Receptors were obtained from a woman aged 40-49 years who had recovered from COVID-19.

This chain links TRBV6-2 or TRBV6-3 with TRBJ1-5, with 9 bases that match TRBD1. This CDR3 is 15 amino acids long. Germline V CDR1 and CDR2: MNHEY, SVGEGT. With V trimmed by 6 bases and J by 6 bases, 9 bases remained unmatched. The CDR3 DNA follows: TGTGCCAGCAGACCTACAGGGGGCGGGGGTCAGCCCCAGCATTTT. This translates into CASRPTGGGGQPQHF.

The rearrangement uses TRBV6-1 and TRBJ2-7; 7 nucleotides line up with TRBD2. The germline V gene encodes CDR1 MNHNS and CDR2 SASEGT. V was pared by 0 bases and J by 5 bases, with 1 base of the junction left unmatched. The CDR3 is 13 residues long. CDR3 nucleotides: TGTGCCAGCAGTGAAGCGGGGAGGGACGAGCAGTACTTC. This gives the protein CASSEAGRDEQYF.

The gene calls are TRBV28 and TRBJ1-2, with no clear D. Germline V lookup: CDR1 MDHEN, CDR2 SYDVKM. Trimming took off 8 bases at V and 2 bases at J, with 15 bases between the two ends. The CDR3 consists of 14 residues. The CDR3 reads CASSPQIINYGYTF. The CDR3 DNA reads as TGTGCCAGCTCCCCACAAATAATAAACTATGGCTACACCTTC.

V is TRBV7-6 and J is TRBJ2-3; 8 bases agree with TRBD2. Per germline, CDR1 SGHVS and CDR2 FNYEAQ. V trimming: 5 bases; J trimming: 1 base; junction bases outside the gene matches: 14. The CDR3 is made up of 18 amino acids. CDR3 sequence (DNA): TGTGCCAGCAGCCCGTGGGAGATTAGCGGGGAAGGCACAGATACGCAGTATTTT. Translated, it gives CASSPWEISGEGTDTQYF.

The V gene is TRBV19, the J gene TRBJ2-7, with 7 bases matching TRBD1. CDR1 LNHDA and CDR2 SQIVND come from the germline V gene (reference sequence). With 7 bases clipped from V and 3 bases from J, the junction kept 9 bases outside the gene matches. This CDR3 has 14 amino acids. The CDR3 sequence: CASIVGQQYYEQYF. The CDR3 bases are TGTGCCAGTATTGTGGGACAGCAGTACTACGAGCAGTACTTC. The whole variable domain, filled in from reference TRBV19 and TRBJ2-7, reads DGGITQSPKYLFRKEGQNVTLSCEQNLNHDAMYWYRQDPGQGLRLIYYSQIVNDFQKGDIAEGYSVSREKKESFPLTVTSAQKNPTAFYLCASIVGQQYYEQYFGPGTRLTVT.

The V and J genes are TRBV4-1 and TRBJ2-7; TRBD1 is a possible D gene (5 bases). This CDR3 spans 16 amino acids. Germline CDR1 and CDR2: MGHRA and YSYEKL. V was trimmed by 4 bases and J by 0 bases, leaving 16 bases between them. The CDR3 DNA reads TGCGCCAGCAGCCCCCATCAGGGTGAGACCTCCTACGAGCAGTACTTC. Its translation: CASSPHQGETSYEQYF.

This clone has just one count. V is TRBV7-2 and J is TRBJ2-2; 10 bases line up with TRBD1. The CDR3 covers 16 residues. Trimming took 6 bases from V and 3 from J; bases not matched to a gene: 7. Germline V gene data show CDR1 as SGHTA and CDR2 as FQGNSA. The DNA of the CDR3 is TGTGCCAGCAGGAATCGCGGACAGGGGGACACCGGGGAGCTGTTTTTT. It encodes CASRNRGQGDTGELFF.

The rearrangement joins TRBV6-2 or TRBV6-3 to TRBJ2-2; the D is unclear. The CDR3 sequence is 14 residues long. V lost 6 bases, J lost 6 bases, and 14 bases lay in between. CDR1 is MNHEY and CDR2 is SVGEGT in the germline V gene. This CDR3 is CASSRTRSAGELFF. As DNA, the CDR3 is TGTGCCAGCAGCCGAACCCGGAGCGCCGGGGAGCTGTTTTTT.

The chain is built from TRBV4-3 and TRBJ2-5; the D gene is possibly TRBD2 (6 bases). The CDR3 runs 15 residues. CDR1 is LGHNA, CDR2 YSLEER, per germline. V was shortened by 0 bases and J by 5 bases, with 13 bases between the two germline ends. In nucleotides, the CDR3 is TGCGCCAGCAGCCAAGATCCGGGAGTGATTGAGACCCAGTACTTC. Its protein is CASSQDPGVIETQYF.

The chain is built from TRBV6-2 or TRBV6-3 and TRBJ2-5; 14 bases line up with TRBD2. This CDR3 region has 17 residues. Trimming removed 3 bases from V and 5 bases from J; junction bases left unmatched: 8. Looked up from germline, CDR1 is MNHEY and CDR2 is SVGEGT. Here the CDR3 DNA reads TGTGCCAGCAGTTATTCCGAGGGACTAGCGGGAGAGGAGACCCAGTACTTC. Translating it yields CASSYSEGLAGEETQYF.

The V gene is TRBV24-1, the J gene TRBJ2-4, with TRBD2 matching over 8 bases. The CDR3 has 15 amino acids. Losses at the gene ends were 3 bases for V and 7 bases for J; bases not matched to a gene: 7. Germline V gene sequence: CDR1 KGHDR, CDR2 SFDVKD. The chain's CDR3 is CATSDPREDSNIQYF. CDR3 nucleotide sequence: TGTGCCACCAGTGATCCGCGGGAGGACAGCAACATTCAGTACTTC.

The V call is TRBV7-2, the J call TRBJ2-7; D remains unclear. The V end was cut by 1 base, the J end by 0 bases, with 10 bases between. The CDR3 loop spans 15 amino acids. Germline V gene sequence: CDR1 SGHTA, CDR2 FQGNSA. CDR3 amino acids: CASSLVWATSYEQYF. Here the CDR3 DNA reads TGTGCCAGCAGCTTAGTGTGGGCCACCTCCTACGAGCAGTACTTC.

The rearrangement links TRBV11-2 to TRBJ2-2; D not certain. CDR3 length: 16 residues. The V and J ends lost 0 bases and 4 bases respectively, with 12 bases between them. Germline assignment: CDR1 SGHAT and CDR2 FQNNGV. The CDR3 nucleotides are TGTGCCAGCAGCTTAGAACCCTTCAGTGTCACCGGGGAGCTGTTTTTT. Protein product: CASSLEPFSVTGELFF.

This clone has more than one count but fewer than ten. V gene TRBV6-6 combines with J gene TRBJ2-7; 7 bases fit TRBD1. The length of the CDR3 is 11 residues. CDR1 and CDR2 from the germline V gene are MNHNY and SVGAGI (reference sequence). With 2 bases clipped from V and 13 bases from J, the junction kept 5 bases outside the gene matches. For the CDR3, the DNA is TGTGCCAGCAGTTACGTCGACAGGGAATACTTC. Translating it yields CASSYVDREYF.

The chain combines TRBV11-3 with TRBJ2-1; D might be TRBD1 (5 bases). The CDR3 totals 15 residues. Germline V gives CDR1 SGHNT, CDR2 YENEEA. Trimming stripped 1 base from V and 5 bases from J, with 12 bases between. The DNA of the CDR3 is TGTGCCAGCAGCTTAGCAGGGTCCCCTAACAATGAGCAGTTCTTC. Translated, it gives CASSLAGSPNNEQFF.

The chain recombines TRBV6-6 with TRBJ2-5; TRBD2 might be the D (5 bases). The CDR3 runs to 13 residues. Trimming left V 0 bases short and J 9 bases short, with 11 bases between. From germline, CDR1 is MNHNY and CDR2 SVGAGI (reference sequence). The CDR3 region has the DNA TGTGCCAGCAGTTACTCTGGGGAGAGGGCCCAGTACTTC. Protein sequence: CASSYSGERAQYF.

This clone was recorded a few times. The CDR3 spells CAFGGGLTGQPQHF. The CDR3 region has the DNA TGTGCCTTTGGGGGGGGCCTTACGGGTCAGCCCCAGCATTTT. The chain carries TRBV30 and TRBJ1-5, with D perhaps TRBD1 (6 bases). This CDR3 comprises 14 residues. Trimming shortened V by 7 bases and J by 6 bases, and 19 bases separated the two germline ends. Germline V CDR1 and CDR2: GTSNPN, SVGIG (reference sequence).